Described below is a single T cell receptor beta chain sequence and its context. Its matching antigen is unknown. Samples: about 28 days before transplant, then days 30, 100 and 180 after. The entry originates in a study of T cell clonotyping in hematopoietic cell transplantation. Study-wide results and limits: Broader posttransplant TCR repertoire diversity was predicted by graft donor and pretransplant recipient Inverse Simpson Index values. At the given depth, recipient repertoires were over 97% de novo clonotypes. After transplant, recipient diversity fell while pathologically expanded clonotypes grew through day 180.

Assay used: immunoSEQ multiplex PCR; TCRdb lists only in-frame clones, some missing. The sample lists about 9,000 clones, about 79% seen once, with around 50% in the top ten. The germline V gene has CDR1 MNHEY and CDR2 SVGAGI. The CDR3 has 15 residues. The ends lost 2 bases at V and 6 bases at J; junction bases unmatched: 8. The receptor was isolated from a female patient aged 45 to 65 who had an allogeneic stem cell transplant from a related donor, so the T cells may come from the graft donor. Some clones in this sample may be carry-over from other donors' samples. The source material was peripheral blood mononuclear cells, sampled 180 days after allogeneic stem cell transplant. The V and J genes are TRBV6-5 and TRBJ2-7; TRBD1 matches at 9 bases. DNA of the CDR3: TGTGCCAGCAGTTACCCGGGACAGGGTAAAGGCGAGCAGTACTTC. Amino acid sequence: CASSYPGQGKGEQYF.